The entry below describes one T cell receptor (beta chain). Its antigen is still unknown. This sample is drawn from a study of T cell responses to AZD1222 COVID-19 vaccine. Findings of the study overall: Only five or six individuals given AZD1222 were seropositive at baseline. Spike-specific TCR breadth and depth both grew after two AZD1222 doses. The repertoires were collected only after the peak T cell response. Among the donors, most were white British and more were female, and clonal diversity was possibly underestimated.

Assay used: immunoSEQ multiplex PCR; TCRdb lists only in-frame clones, some missing. This sample yields roughly 200,000 clones, of which 90% to 95% are seen a single time; 0.95% to 1.1% belongs to the top ten. In germline, CDR1 is KGHSH, CDR2 LQKENI. V lost 0 bases, J lost 0 bases, and 8 bases lay in between. The CDR3 totals 15 residues. The clonotype originates from an adult in good health. The chain has TRBV18 and TRBJ1-2; D not certain. Source: peripheral blood, taken on day 0 of MenACWY control vaccination. CDR3: CASSPPGNPNYGYTF. The DNA for the CDR3 is TGTGCCAGCTCACCACCGGGAAACCCTAACTATGGCTACACCTTC. The variable domain in full, completed from reference TRBV18 and TRBJ1-2, reads NAGVMQNPRHLVRRRGQEARLRCSPMKGHSHVYWYRQLPEEGLKFMVYLQKENIIDESGMPKERFSAEFPKEGPSILRIQQVVRGDSAAYFCASSPPGNPNYGYTFGSGTRLTVV.